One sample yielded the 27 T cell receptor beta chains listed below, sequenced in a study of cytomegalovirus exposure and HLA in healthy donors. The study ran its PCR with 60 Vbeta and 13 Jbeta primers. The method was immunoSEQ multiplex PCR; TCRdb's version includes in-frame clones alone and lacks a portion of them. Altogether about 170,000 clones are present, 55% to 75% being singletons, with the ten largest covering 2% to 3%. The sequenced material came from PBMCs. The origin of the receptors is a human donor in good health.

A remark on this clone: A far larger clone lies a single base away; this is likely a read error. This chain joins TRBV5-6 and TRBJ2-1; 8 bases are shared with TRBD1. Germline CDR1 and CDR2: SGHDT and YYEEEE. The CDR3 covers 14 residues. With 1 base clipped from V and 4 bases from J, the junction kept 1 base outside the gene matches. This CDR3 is CASSLTGGYNEQFF. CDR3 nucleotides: TGTGCCAGCAGCTTGACAGGGGGTTACAATGAGCAGTTCTTC. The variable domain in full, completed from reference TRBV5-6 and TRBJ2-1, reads DAGVTQSPTHLIKTRGQQVTLRCSPKSGHDTVSWYQQALGQGPQFIFQYYEEEERQRGNFPDRFSGHQFPNYSSELNVNALLLGDSALYLCASSLTGGYNEQFFGPGTRLTVL.

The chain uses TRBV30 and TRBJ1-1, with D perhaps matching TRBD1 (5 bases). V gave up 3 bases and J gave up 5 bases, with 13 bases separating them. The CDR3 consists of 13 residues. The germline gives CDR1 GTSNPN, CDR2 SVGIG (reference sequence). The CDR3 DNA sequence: TGTGCCTGGAGAGGCGCAGGGAGGACTGAAGCTTTCTTT. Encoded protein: CAWRGAGRTEAFF.

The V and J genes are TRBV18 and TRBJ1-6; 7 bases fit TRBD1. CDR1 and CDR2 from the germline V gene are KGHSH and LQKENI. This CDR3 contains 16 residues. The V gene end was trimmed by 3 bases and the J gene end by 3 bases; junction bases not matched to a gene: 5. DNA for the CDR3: TGTGCCAGCTCACCGCCTGGACAGGTCTATAATTCACCCCTCCACTTT. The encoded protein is CASSPPGQVYNSPLHF.

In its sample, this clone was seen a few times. CDR3 coding DNA: TGTGCCAGCAGCGGCCTAGCAGACTACGAGCAGTACTTC. Its protein product is CASSGLADYEQYF. The chain is built from TRBV14 and TRBJ2-7; D possibly corresponds to TRBD2 (5 bases). CDR1 is SGHDN, CDR2 FVKESK, per germline. V lost 5 bases, J lost 3 bases, and 11 bases lay in between. CDR3 length: 13 amino acids.

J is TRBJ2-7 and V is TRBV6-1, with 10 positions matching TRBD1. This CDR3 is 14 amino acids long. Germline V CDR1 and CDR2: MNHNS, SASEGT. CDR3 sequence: CAAVTGTGVGEQYF. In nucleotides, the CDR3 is TGTGCAGCGGTCACCGGGACAGGGGTTGGCGAGCAGTACTTC.

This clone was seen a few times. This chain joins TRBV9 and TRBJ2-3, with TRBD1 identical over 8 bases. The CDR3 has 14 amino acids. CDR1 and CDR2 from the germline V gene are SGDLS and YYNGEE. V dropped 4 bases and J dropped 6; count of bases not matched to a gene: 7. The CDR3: CASSTRTGLDTQYF. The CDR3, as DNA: TGTGCCAGCAGCACGAGGACAGGGCTGGATACGCAGTATTTT.

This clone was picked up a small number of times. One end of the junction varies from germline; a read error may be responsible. The CDR3 DNA reads TGTGCTAGCAGCCAAGGGGTCAATCAGCCCCAGCATTTT. Translation: CASSQGVNQPQHF. The genes are TRBV7-7 and TRBJ1-5, with a tentative D call TRBD1 (5 bases). CDR3 size: 13 residues. Germline values: CDR1 SSHAT, CDR2 FNYEAQ (reference sequence).

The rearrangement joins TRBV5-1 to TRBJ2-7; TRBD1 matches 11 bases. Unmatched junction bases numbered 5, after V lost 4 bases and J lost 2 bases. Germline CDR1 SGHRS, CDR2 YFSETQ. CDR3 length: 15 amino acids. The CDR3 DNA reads TGCGCCAGCAGCATAACGGGACAGGGGGCCTACGAGCAGTACTTC. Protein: CASSITGQGAYEQYF. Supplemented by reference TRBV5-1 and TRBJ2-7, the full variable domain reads KAGVTQTPRYLIKTRGQQVTLSCSPISGHRSVSWYQQTPGQGLQFLFEYFSETQRNKGNFPGRFSGRQFSNSRSEMNVSTLELGDSALYLCASSITGQGAYEQYFGPGTRLTVT.

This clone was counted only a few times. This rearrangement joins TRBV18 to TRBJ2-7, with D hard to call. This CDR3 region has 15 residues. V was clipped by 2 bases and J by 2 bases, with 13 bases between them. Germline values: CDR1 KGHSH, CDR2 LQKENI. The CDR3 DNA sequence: TGTGCCAGCTCACCAACCTCCGGCGGAGCCTACGAGCAGTACTTC. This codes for CASSPTSGGAYEQYF. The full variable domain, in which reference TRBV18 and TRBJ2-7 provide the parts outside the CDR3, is NAGVMQNPRHLVRRRGQEARLRCSPMKGHSHVYWYRQLPEEGLKFMVYLQKENIIDESGMPKERFSAEFPKEGPSILRIQQVVRGDSAAYFCASSPTSGGAYEQYFGPGTRLTVT.

The CDR3 protein is CASSLYGWGTAQETQYF. As DNA, the CDR3 is TGTGCCAGCAGTTTATACGGCTGGGGGACAGCTCAAGAGACCCAGTACTTC. The chain is built from TRBV27 and TRBJ2-5; 7 bases are shared with TRBD1. The germline CDR1 and CDR2 sequences are MNHEY and SMNVEV (reference sequence). CDR3 length: 17 residues. V dropped 1 base and J dropped 2; count of bases not matched to a gene: 10.

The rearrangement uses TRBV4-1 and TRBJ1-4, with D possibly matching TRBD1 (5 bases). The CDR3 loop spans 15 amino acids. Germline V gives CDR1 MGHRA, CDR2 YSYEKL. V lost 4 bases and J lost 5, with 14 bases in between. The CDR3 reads CASSRIGTLNEKLFF. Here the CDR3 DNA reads TGCGCCAGCAGCCGAATCGGGACTCTCAATGAAAAACTGTTTTTT.

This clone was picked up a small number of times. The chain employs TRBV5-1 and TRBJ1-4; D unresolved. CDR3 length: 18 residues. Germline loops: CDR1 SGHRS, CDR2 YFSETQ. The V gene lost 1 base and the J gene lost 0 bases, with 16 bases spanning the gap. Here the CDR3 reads CASSLLAQPLPTNEKLFF. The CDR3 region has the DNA TGCGCCAGCAGCTTGCTAGCACAGCCTCTGCCAACTAATGAAAAACTGTTTTTT.

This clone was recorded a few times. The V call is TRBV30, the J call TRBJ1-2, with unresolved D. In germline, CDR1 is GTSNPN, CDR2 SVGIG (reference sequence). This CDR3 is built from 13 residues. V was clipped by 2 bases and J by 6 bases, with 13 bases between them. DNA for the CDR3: TGTGCCTGGAGTACCGGGGTCCAAGATGGCTACACCTTC. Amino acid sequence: CAWSTGVQDGYTF.

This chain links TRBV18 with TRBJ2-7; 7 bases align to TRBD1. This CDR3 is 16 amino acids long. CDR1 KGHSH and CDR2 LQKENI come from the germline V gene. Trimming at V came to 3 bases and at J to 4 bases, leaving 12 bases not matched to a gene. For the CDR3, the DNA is TGTGCCAGCTCACCCGTCGGCGGACAGGTCGTATACGAGCAGTACTTC. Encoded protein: CASSPVGGQVVYEQYF. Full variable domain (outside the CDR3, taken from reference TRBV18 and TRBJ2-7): NAGVMQNPRHLVRRRGQEARLRCSPMKGHSHVYWYRQLPEEGLKFMVYLQKENIIDESGMPKERFSAEFPKEGPSILRIQQVVRGDSAAYFCASSPVGGQVVYEQYFGPGTRLTVT.

The CDR3 sequence is CATSGDRRSYEQYF. DNA of the CDR3: TGCGCCACCTCAGGGGACAGACGATCCTACGAGCAGTACTTC. The rearrangement links TRBV23-1 to TRBJ2-5, with 7 bases matching TRBD1. The closer fit of TRBJ2-7 to the DNA end suggests the J call may be wrong. TRBV23-1 is noted as an ORF with a role that remains uncertain. The CDR3 spans 14 residues.

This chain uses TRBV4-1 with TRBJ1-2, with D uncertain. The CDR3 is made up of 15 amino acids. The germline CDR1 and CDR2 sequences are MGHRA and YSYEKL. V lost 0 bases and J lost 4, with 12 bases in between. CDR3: CASSQDRGTGYGYTF. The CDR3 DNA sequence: TGCGCCAGCAGCCAAGATAGAGGTACTGGCTATGGCTACACCTTC.

The CDR3: CASSPREGRETQYF. As DNA, the CDR3 is TGTGCCAGCTCACCACGAGAGGGCCGGGAGACCCAGTACTTC. This sequence joins TRBV18 and TRBJ2-5, with D possibly matching TRBD2 (5 bases). CDR3 size: 14 residues. V shed 1 base and J shed 5 bases, with 11 bases lying between them. Looked up from germline, CDR1 is KGHSH and CDR2 is LQKENI.

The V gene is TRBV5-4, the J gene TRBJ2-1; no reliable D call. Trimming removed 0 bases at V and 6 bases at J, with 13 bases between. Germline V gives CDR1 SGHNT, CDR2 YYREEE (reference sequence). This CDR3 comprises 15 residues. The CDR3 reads CASSLGRLALNEQFF. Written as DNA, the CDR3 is TGTGCCAGCAGCTTGGGGCGGCTGGCCCTCAATGAGCAGTTCTTC.

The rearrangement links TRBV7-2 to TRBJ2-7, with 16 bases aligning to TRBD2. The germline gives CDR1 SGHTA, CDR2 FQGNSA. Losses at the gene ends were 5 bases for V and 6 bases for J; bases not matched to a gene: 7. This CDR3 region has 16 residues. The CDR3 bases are TGTGCCAGCAGCCTAGGGACTAGCGGGGGGGCATCCGAGCAGTACTTC. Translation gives CASSLGTSGGASEQYF.

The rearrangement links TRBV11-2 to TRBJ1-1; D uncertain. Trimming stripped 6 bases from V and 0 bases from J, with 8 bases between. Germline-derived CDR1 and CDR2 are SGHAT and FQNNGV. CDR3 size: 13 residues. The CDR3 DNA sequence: TGTGCCAGCAGAGCGAACATGAACACTGAAGCTTTCTTT. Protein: CASRANMNTEAFF.

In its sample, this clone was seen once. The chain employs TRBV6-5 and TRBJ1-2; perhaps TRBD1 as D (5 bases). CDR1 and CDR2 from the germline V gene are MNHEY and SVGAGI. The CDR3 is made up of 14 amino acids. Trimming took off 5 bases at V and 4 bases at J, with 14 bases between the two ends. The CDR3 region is CASSLSGGTYGYTF. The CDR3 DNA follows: TGTGCCAGCAGTCTAAGTGGGGGGACCTATGGCTACACCTTC.

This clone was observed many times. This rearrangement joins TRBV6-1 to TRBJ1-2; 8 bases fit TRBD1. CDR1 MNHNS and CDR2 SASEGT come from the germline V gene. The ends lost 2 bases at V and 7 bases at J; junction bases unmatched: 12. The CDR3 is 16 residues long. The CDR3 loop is CASSEPGRGQGGGYTF. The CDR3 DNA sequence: TGTGCCAGCAGTGAACCGGGCAGGGGGCAAGGCGGTGGCTACACCTTC.

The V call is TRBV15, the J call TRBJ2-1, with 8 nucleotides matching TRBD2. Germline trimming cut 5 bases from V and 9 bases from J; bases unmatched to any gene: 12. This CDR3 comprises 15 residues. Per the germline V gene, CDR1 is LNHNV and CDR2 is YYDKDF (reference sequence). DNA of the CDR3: TGTGCCACCAGCGCACTAAGGACTAGCCCCGCTGAGCAGTTCTTC. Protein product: CATSALRTSPAEQFF.

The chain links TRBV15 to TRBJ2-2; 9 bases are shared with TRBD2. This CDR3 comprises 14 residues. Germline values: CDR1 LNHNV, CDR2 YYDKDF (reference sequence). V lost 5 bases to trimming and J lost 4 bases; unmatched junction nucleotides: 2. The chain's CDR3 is CATSGLATTGELFF. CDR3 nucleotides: TGTGCCACCAGCGGACTAGCGACCACCGGGGAGCTGTTTTTT.

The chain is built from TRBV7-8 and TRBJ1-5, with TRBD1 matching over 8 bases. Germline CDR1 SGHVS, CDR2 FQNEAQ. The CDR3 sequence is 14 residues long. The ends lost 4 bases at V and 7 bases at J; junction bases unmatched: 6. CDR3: CASSSRGQRQPQHF. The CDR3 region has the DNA TGTGCCAGCAGCTCCAGGGGGCAGCGACAGCCCCAGCATTTT.

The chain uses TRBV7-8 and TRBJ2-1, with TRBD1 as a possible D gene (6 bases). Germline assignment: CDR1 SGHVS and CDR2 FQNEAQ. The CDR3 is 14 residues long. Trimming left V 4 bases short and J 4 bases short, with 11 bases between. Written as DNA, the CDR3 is TGTGCCAGCAGCTCGGCAGGGGAATACAATGAGCAGTTCTTC. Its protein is CASSSAGEYNEQFF.

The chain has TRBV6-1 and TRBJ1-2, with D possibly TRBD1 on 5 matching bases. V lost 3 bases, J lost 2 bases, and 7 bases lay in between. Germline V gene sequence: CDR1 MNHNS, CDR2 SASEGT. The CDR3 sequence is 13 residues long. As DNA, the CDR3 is TGTGCCAGCAGTGACAGGGTGAACTATGGCTACACCTTC. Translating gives CASSDRVNYGYTF.